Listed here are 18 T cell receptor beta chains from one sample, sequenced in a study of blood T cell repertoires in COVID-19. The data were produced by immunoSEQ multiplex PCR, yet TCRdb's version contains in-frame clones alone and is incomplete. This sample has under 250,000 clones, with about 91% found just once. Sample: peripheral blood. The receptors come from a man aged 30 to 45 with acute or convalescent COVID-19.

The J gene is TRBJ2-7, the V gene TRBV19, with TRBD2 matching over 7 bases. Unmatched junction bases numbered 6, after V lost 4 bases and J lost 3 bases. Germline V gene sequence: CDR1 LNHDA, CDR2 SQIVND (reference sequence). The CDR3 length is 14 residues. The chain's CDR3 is CASSSGSIDYEQYF. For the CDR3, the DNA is TGTGCCAGTAGTAGCGGGAGTATCGACTACGAGCAGTACTTC. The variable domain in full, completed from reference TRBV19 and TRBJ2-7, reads DGGITQSPKYLFRKEGQNVTLSCEQNLNHDAMYWYRQDPGQGLRLIYYSQIVNDFQKGDIAEGYSVSREKKESFPLTVTSAQKNPTAFYLCASSSGSIDYEQYFGPGTRLTVT.

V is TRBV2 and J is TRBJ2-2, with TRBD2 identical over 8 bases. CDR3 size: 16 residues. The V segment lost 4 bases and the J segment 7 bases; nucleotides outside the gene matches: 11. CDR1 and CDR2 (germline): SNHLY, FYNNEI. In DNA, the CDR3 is TGTGCCAGCAGTGTCTTTCGGGAGGGCCCCGGCGGGGAGCTGTTTTTT. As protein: CASSVFREGPGGELFF.

CDR3 sequence: CASSLGIGQGNEKLFF. In DNA, the CDR3 is TGTGCCAGCAGCTTAGGGATCGGACAGGGAAATGAAAAACTGTTTTTT. The rearrangement uses TRBV11-2 and TRBJ1-4, with TRBD1 matching 8 bases. The CDR3 is made up of 16 amino acids. The ends lost 1 base at V and 5 bases at J; junction bases unmatched: 6. Germline V gives CDR1 SGHAT, CDR2 FQNNGV.

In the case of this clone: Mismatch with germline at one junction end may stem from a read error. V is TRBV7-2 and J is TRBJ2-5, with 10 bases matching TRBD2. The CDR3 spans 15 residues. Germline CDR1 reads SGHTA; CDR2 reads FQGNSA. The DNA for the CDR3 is TGTGCCAGCACCCTGTCTAGCGGGAGTTTAGAGGCCCAGTACTTC. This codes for CASTLSSGSLEAQYF.

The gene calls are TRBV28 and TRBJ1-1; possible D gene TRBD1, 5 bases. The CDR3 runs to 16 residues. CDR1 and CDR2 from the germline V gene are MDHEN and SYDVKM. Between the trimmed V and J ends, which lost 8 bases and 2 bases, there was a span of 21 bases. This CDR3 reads CASLTPGRGFNTEAFF. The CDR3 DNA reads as TGTGCCAGCTTAACCCCGGGTCGGGGGTTTAACACTGAAGCTTTCTTT.

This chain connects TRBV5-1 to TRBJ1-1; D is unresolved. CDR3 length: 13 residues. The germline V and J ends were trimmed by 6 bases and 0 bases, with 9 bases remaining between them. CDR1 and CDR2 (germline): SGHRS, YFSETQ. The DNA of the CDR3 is TGCGCCAGCATCGGGAAATTGAACACTGAAGCTTTCTTT. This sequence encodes CASIGKLNTEAFF. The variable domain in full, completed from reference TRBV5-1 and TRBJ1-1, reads KAGVTQTPRYLIKTRGQQVTLSCSPISGHRSVSWYQQTPGQGLQFLFEYFSETQRNKGNFPGRFSGRQFSNSRSEMNVSTLELGDSALYLCASIGKLNTEAFFGQGTRLTVV.

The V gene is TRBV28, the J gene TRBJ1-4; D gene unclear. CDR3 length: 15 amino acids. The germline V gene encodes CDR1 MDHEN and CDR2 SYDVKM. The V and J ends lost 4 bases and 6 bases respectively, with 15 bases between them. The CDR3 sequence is CASSSTGSADEKLFF. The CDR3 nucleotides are TGTGCCAGCAGTTCGACCGGGTCCGCTGATGAAAAACTGTTTTTT. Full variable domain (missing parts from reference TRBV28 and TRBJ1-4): DVKVTQSSRYLVKRTGEKVFLECVQDMDHENMFWYRQDPGLGLRLIYFSYDVKMKEKGDIPEGYSVSREKKERFSLILESASTNQTSMYLCASSSTGSADEKLFFGSGTQLSVL.

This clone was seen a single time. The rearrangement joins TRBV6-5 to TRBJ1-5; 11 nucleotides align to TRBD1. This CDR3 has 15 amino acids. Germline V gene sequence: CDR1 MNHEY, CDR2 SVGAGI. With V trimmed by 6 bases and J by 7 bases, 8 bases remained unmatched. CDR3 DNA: TGTGCCAGCAGCCGAGGGACAGGGGGGACCCAGCCCCAGCATTTT. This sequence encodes CASSRGTGGTQPQHF.

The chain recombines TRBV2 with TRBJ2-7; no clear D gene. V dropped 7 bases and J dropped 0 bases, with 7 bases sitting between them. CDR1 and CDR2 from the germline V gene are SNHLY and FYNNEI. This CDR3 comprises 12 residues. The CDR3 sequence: CASTRISYEQYF. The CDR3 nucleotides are TGTGCCAGCACCAGGATCTCCTACGAGCAGTACTTC.

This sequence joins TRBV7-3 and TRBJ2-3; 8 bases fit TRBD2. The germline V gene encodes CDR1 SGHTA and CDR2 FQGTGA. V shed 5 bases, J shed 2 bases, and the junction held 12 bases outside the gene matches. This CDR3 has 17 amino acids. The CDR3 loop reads CASSPAGGSGNTDTQYF. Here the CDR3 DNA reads TGTGCCAGCAGCCCCGCGGGGGGTAGCGGGAACACAGATACGCAGTATTTT.

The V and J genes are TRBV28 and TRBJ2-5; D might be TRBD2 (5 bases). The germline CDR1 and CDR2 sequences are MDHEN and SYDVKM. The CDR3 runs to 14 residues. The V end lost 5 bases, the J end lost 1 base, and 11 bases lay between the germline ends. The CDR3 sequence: CASSLPGVQETQYF. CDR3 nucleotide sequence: TGTGCCAGCAGTCTTCCCGGGGTCCAAGAGACCCAGTACTTC.

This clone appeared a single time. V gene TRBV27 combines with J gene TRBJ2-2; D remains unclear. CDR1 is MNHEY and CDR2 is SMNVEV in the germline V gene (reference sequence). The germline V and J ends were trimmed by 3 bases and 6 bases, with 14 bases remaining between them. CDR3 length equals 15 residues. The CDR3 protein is CASSFSSQAAGELFF. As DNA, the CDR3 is TGTGCCAGCAGTTTCAGTAGTCAGGCTGCCGGGGAGCTGTTTTTT.

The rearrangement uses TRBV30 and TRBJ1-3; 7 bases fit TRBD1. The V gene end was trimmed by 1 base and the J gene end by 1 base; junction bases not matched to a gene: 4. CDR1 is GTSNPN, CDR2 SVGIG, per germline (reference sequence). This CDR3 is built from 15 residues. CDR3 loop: CAWSGDRVSGNTIYF. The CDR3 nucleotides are TGTGCCTGGAGTGGAGACAGGGTGTCTGGAAACACCATATATTTT.

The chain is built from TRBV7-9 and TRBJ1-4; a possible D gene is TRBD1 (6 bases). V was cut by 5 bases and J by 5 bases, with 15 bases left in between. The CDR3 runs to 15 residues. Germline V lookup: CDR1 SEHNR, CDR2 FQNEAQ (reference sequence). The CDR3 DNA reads TGTGCCAGCAGCGCCGGGGACATTCAGAATGAAAAACTGTTTTTT. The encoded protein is CASSAGDIQNEKLFF.

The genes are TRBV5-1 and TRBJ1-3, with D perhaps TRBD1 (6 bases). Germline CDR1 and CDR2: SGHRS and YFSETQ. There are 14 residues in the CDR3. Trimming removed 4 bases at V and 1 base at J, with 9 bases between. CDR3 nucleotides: TGCGCCAGCAGCCCCGGGACATCTGGAAACACCATATATTTT. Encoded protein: CASSPGTSGNTIYF.

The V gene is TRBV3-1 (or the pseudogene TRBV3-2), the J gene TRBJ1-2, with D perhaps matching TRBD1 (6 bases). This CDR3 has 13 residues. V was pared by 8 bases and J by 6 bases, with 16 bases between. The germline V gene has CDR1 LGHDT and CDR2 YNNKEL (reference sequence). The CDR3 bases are TGTGCCAGCCGACTTGGTACAGGGCATGGCTACACCTTC. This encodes CASRLGTGHGYTF.

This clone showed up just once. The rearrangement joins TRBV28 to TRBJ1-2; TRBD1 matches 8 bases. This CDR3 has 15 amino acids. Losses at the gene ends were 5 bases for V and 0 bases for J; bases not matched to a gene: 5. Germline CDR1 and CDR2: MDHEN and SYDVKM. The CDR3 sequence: CASSKTGGANYGYTF. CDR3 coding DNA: TGTGCCAGCAGTAAAACAGGGGGAGCTAACTATGGCTACACCTTC.

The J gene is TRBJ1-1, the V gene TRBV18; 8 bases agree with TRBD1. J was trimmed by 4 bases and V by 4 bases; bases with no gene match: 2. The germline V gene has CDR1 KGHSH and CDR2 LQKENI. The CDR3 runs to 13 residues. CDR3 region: CASSLGQGTEAFF. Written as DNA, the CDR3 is TGTGCCAGCTCACTTGGACAGGGCACTGAAGCTTTCTTT.